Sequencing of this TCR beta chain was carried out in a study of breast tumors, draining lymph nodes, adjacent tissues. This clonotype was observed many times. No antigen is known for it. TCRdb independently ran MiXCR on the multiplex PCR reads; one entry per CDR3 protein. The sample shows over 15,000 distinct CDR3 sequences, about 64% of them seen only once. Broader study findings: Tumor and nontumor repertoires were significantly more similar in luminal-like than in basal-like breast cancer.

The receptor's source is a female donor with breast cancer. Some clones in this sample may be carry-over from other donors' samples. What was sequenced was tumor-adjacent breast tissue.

CDR3 protein: CASSHRDNYGYTF. Written as DNA, the CDR3 is TGTGCCAGCAGTCACCGGGACAACTATGGCTACACCTTC. J is TRBJ1-2 and V is TRBV6-2 or TRBV6-3, with D maybe TRBD1 (5 bases). The germline V gene has CDR1 MNHEY and CDR2 SVGEGT. V lost 5 bases and J lost 2, with 9 bases in between. The length of the CDR3 is 13 residues.